A selection of T cell receptor beta chains follows, all from one sample in a study of technical replicates of blood from four donors. Here immunoSEQ multiplex PCR was the method, and the copy in TCRdb shows in-frame clones only, minus some. The sample lists about 93,000 clones, approximately 95% occurring once. Sample: T cells isolated from PBMCs. The source is a human donor in good health. Each CDR3 is given with its conserved first and last residue. A D gene is named only where the DNA matches it firmly. Size tells how often a clone was seen (once, few, many) or the class of an expanded clone, and some rows leave it out.

abundance	d_gene	v_gene	j_gene	CDR3aa	CDR3nt
NA	NA	TRBV15	TRBJ1-2	CATSRDLGRPNYGYTF	TGTGCCACCAGCAGAGATTTGGGGCGCCCTAACTATGGCTACACCTTC
NA	NA	TRBV5-4	TRBJ2-1	CASSFGLGGYNEQFF	TGTGCCAGCAGCTTCGGCCTAGGGGGCTACAATGAGCAGTTCTTC
NA	NA	TRBV5-1	TRBJ2-7	CASSSGPGHGEQYF	TGCGCCAGCAGCTCAGGCCCGGGACACGGGGAGCAGTACTTC
NA	TRBD1	TRBV10-3	TRBJ1-1	CAISDRTGGTEAFF	TGTGCCATCAGTGATCGGACAGGTGGCACTGAAGCTTTCTTT
NA	NA	TRBV5-1	TRBJ2-6	CASSPQGPTSGANVLTF	TGCGCCAGCAGCCCCCAGGGTCCCACCTCTGGGGCCAACGTCCTGACTTTC
NA	NA	TRBV2	TRBJ1-3	CASEPQGSGNTIYF	TGTGCCAGCGAACCGCAGGGATCTGGAAACACCATATATTTT
NA	TRBD2	TRBV19	TRBJ2-2	CASMGLAGLRTGELFF	TGTGCCAGTATGGGACTAGCGGGACTTAGAACCGGGGAGCTGTTTTTT
NA	TRBD2	TRBV2	TRBJ2-3	CASRPAGGFDTQYF	TGTGCCAGCCGCCCAGCGGGAGGGTTCGATACGCAGTATTTT
few	NA	TRBV4-1	TRBJ1-5	CASSYDRYSNQPQHF	TGCGCCAGCAGCTATGACAGGTATAGCAATCAGCCCCAGCATTTT
NA	TRBD1	TRBV11-2	TRBJ2-7	CASSSTGGNSYEQYF	TGTGCCAGCAGCTCGACAGGGGGGAACTCCTACGAGCAGTACTTC
once	NA	TRBV27	TRBJ1-5	CASSLQGYSNQPQHF	TGTGCCAGCAGTTTACAGGGTTATAGCAATCAGCCCCAGCATTTT
NA	NA	TRBV19	TRBJ2-1	CASRGRNEQFF	TGTGCCAGCCGGGGTAGGAATGAGCAGTTCTTC